This T cell receptor (beta chain) was found in a study of T cell responses to AZD1222 COVID-19 vaccine. This clone has just one count. Its antigen is unknown. Germline CDR1 SGHAT, CDR2 FQNNGV. The CDR3 extends over 15 amino acids. Trimming removed 5 bases from V and 0 bases from J; junction bases left unmatched: 7. The repertoire was sequenced with immunoSEQ multiplex PCR; TCRdb's copy has only in-frame clones and lacks some. The data show about 98,000 clones, roughly 86% seen once. Study results and limitations: Most donors were white British and more were female, and clonal diversity was possibly underestimated. In all cases, repertoires were sampled only after the peak T cell response.

Specimen: peripheral blood, collected on day 0 of AZD1222 vaccination. The receptor comes from an adult in good health. This rearrangement joins TRBV11-2 to TRBJ2-7; 7 positions match TRBD1. For the CDR3, the DNA is TGTGCCAGCAGCGCCGGGACAGTTAACTCCTACGAGCAGTACTTC. Its protein product is CASSAGTVNSYEQYF.